A selection of T cell receptor beta chains follows, all from one sample in a study of T cells in Graves' hyperthyroidism and ophthalmopathy. TCRdb re-analysed the multiplex PCR reads in MiXCR, keeping a single row per CDR3 protein. The repertoire has under 350,000 distinct CDR3 sequences, 21% of them found once; the top ten carry around half. Sequencing was carried out using blood. The receptors here all came from a woman in her fifties or sixties with Graves' hyperthyroidism. Each CDR3 is given with its conserved first and last residue. The D gene is left open where the match is weak. Clone size is given for some rows only: seen once, a few or many times, or a class if the clone is expanded.

TRBJ2-7 many TRBD1 TRBV12-3/TRBV12-4 TGTGCCAGCACCCTTCAGGGGGTCGTCTACGAGCAGTACTTC CASTLQGVVYEQYF
TRBJ1-5 many . TRBV18 TGTGCCAGCTCACAAGGGGACGGCAATCAGCCCCAGCATTTT CASSQGDGNQPQHF
TRBJ2-1 many . TRBV6-8 TGTGCCAGCAGTTACCCCGCGGCGGAGGGGCATGAGCAGTTCTTC CASSYPAAEGHEQFF
TRBJ1-2 . . TRBV20-1 TGCAGTGCTAGATTGCTTTGGGTGATGGGCTACACCTTC CSARLLWVMGYTF
TRBJ2-1 . TRBD1 TRBV29-1 TGCAGCGTTGAACCAAGAAGGGCAGGGGGCCACAATGAGCAGTTCTTC CSVEPRRAGGHNEQFF
TRBJ2-7 many TRBD2 TRBV12-3/TRBV12-4 TGTGCCAGCACTCGGACTAGCGGGGGCTCCTACGAGCAGTACTTC CASTRTSGGSYEQYF
TRBJ1-1 many . TRBV19 TGTGCCAGTAGTAGGGGAATGAACACTGAAGCTTTCTTT CASSRGMNTEAFF
TRBJ2-3 many TRBD1 TRBV7-8 TGTGCCACAAGCCGTGGACAGGGCACAGATACGCAGTATTTT CATSRGQGTDTQYF
TRBJ2-5 many . TRBV6-1 TGTGCCAGCAGTGATGGGAAGGATCCCCAGGAGACCCAGTACTTC CASSDGKDPQETQYF
TRBJ2-5 . TRBD1 TRBV5-1 TGCGCCAGCAGTACCGGGACAGGGAACTGGGCAGAGACCCAGTACTTC CASSTGTGNWAETQYF
TRBJ1-1 . . TRBV5-1 TGCGCCAGCAGCTTGGACCTGGGCTACACTGAAGCTTTCTTT CASSLDLGYTEAFF
TRBJ2-3 few TRBD2 TRBV7-9 TGTGCCAGCAGCTGGACTAGATCAGTGCAAGATACGCAGTATTTT CASSWTRSVQDTQYF
TRBJ2-3 many TRBD2 TRBV28 TGTGCCAGCGCTAGCGGCGGCACAGATACGCAGTATTTT CASASGGTDTQYF
TRBJ2-5 many . TRBV7-6 TGTGCCAGCAGCCACAGACAAGAGACCCAGTACTTC CASSHRQETQYF
TRBJ2-2 many . TRBV27 TGTGCCAGCAGTTCCTACGGGGCAGGGAACACCGGGGAGCTGTTTTTT CASSSYGAGNTGELFF
TRBJ1-2 few . TRBV2 TGTGCCAGCAGGGGGGGCCCAGAGGACGGCTACACCTTC CASRGGPEDGYTF
TRBJ1-5 many . TRBV19 TGTGCCAGTAGTGTCCCCGTGGGAACCCAGCATTTT CASSVPVGTQHF
TRBJ2-2 . . TRBV6-1 TGTGCCAGCAGTGAATGGGGAACCGGGGAGCTGTTTTTT CASSEWGTGELFF
TRBJ1-5 few . TRBV27 TGTGCCAGCAGTTTTTCGGGACACGGGCAGCCCCAGCATTTT CASSFSGHGQPQHF
TRBJ1-6 many . TRBV20-1 TGCAGTGCTAGTGTGGGACGATCCAGCTCGGATTCACCCCTCCACTTT CSASVGRSSSDSPLHF
TRBJ2-6 many TRBD1 TRBV29-1 TGCAGCGTTGAAGATCCTGGGACAGGGGGCGCCTGGGCCAACGTCCTGACTTTC CSVEDPGTGGAWANVLTF
TRBJ1-5 . . TRBV6-1 TGTGCCAGCAGTGTTGGGAATAACAATCAGCCCCAGCATTTT CASSVGNNNQPQHF
TRBJ2-5 few . TRBV2 TGTGCCAGCAGTGAAGAGGCCAGAGGCGAGACCCAGTACTTC CASSEEARGETQYF
TRBJ1-1 few . TRBV19 TGTGCCAGTTCCGGCTATCGGAAAGCTTTCTTT CASSGYRKAFF
TRBJ2-3 few TRBD1 TRBV11-2 TGTGCCAGCAGCTTAGGCGGGACAGGGGGTTACACAGATACGCAGTATTTT CASSLGGTGGYTDTQYF
TRBJ2-7 many . TRBV5-1 TGCGCCAGCAGAGGGGACCTCTACGAGCAGTACTTC CASRGDLYEQYF
TRBJ1-2 few . TRBV19 TGTGCCAGTAGTATTCCTCAGGGGACCTATGGCTACACCTTC CASSIPQGTYGYTF
TRBJ1-5 many . TRBV20-1 TGCAGTGCTCGGATCGGTTTTCAGCCCCAGCATTTT CSARIGFQPQHF
TRBJ2-7 . TRBD2 TRBV12-3/TRBV12-4 TGTGCCAGCAGCCCGACTAGCGGGAGTTATCACGAGCAGTACTTC CASSPTSGSYHEQYF
TRBJ1-6 many TRBD1 TRBV27 TGTGCCAGCAGTGTCTCGGACAGGTCGTATAATTCACCCCTCCACTTT CASSVSDRSYNSPLHF
TRBJ2-3 . . TRBV2 TGTGCCAGCAGTAATAGCGGTCAAGAGACAGATACGCAGTATTTT CASSNSGQETDTQYF
TRBJ2-7 . . TRBV28 TGTGCCAGCTTGGGCGCCTACGAGCAGTACTTC CASLGAYEQYF
TRBJ2-3 many TRBD2 TRBV12-3/TRBV12-4 TGTGCCAGCAGTTCCCAGTTAGCGGGAGGCCCGTATAGTTTACCAACGCAGTATTTT CASSSQLAGGPYSLPTQYF
TRBJ2-5 . TRBD1 TRBV6-1 TGTGCCAGCAAGGGACAGCAAAACCAAGAGACCCAGTACTTC CASKGQQNQETQYF
TRBJ1-1 once . TRBV29-1 TGCAGCGTTGATACGGGAATGAACACTGAAGCTTTCTTT CSVDTGMNTEAFF
TRBJ2-7 many TRBD2 TRBV28 TGTGCCAGCACGACTAGCGGCTCCTACGAGCAGTACTTC CASTTSGSYEQYF
TRBJ1-2 many . TRBV3-1 TGTGCCAGCAGCCAAGGCGGGGGGACGCGCTACACCTTC CASSQGGGTRYTF
TRBJ1-3 few . TRBV25-1 TGTGCCAGTAGGGAACCCTCTGGAAACACCATATATTTT CASREPSGNTIYF
TRBJ1-3 many . TRBV7-9 TGTGCCAGCAGCTTGGCTGTCAGGTCGTCTGGAAACACCATATATTTT CASSLAVRSSGNTIYF